In this sample, the clone carrying this T cell receptor (beta chain) turned up a few times. Its antigen is unknown. These data belong to a study of blood T cells in healthy people across ages. Sample-barcoded 5' priming and a J-beta primer mix drove a second PCR of about 6 to 12 cycles. Each CDR3 protein gets one entry after TCRdb re-called the 5' RACE reads with MiXCR. Seen here are around 1,500,000 distinct CDR3 sequences, under 30% observed once, and the top ten hold about 7.7%. Study-level results: Roughly linear declines in TCR beta diversity per million T cells occurred with age.

Germline CDR1 and CDR2: SGHAT and FQNNGV. CDR3 length: 15 residues. Sequences were obtained from blood. The clonotype originates from a woman in her twenties or thirties in good health. V and J are TRBV11-2 and TRBJ2-4; no firm D call. The DNA end favors TRBJ2-7, so the J call may be wrong. The CDR3 spells CASSLVGDADYEQYF. CDR3 nucleotide sequence: TGTGCCAGCAGCTTAGTAGGTGACGCCGACTACGAGCAGTACTTC.